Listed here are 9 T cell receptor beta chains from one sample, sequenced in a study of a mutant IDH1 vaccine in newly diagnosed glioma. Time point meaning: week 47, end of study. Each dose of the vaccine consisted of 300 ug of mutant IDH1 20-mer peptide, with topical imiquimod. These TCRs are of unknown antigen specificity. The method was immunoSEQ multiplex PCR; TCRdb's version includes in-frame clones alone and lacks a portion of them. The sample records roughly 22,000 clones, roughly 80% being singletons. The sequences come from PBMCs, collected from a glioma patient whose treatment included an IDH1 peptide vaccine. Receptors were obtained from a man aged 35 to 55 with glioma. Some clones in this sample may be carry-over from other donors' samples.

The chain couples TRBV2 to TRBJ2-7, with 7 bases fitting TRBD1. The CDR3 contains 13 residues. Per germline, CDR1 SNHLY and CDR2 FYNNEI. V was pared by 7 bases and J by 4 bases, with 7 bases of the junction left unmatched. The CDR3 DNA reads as TGTGCCAGCACCCCGGGACAGAGATACGAGCAGTACTTC. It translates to CASTPGQRYEQYF.

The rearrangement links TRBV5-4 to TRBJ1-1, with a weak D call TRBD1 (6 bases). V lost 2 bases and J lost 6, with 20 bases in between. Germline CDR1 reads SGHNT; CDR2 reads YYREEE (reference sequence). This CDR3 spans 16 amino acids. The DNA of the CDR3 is TGTGCCAGCAGCTTCGGGGGCGCGATTTATTTGGCTGAAGCTTTCTTT. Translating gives CASSFGGAIYLAEAFF.

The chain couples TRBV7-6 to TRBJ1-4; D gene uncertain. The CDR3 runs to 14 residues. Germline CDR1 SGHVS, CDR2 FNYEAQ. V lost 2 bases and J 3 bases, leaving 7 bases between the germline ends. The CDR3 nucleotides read TGTGCCAGCAGCTTACGGGGTCCTAATGAAAAACTGTTTTTT. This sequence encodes CASSLRGPNEKLFF.

In nucleotides, the CDR3 is TGTGCCAGCAGTGAATTACAGGGGAGTGGAGCCTATGGCTACACCTTC. It yields the protein CASSELQGSGAYGYTF. This chain connects TRBV2 to TRBJ1-2, with 7 positions matching TRBD1. V dropped 2 bases and J dropped 4; count of bases not matched to a gene: 10. The CDR3 loop spans 16 amino acids. CDR1 is SNHLY and CDR2 is FYNNEI in the germline V gene.

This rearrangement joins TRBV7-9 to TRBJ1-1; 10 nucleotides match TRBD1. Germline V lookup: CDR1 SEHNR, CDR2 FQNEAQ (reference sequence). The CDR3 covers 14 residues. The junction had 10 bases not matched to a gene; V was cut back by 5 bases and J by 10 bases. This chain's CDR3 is CASSPSRDRGRAFF. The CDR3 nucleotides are TGTGCCAGCAGCCCGTCCAGGGACAGGGGTCGAGCTTTCTTT.

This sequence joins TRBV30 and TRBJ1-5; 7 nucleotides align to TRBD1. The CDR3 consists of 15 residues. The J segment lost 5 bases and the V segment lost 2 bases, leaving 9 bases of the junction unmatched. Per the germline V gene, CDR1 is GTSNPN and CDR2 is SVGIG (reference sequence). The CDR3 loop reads CAWSRRTGRDQPQHF. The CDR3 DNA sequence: TGTGCCTGGAGTAGACGGACAGGACGGGATCAGCCCCAGCATTTT. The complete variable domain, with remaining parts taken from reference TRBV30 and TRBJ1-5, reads SQTIHQWPATLVQPVGSPLSLECTVEGTSNPNLYWYRQAAGRGLQLLFYSVGIGQISSEVPQNLSASRPQDRQFILSSKKLLLSDSGFYLCAWSRRTGRDQPQHFGDGTRLSIL.

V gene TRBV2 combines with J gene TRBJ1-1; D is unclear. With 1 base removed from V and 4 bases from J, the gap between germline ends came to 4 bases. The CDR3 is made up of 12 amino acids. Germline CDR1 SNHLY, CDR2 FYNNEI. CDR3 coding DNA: TGTGCCAGCAGTGAAGACCTCACTGAAGCTTTCTTT. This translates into CASSEDLTEAFF. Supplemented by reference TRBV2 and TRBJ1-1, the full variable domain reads EPEVTQTPSHQVTQMGQEVILRCVPISNHLYFYWYRQILGQKVEFLVSFYNNEISEKSEIFDDQFSVERPDGSNFTLKIRSTKLEDSAMYFCASSEDLTEAFFGQGTRLTVV.

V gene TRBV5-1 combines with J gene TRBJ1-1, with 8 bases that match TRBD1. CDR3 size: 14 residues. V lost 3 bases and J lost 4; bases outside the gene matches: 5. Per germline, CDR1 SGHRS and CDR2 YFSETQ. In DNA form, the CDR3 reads TGCGCCAGCAGCTCGACAGGGGTGGGCACTGAAGCTTTCTTT. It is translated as CASSSTGVGTEAFF.

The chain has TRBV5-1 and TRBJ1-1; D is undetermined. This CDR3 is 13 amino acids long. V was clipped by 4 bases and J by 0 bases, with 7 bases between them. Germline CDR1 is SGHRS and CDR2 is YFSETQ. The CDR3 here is CASSPGLNTEAFF. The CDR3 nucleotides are TGCGCCAGCAGCCCTGGGTTGAACACTGAAGCTTTCTTT.